The next 32 T cell receptor beta chains were all read from a single sample in a study of blood T cells in healthy people across ages. It was with a sample-barcoded 5' primer and a J-beta primer mix that a second PCR of about 7 to 12 cycles was run. TCRdb itself ran the 5' RACE reads through MiXCR, one entry per CDR3 protein. The sample includes 800,000 to 950,000 distinct CDR3 sequences, 25% to 35% seen only once; the top ten take 10%. These data also formed part of another study, on T cells of mothers and their children.

Sequencing was done on a sample of blood. The receptors come from a woman in her thirties or forties in good health.

A few counts support this clonotype. The genes are TRBV10-3 and TRBJ2-3; D might be TRBD2 (5 bases). Germline V gene lookup returns CDR1 ENHRY and CDR2 SYGVKD. This CDR3 has 15 amino acids. Trimming cost V 4 bases and J 2 bases, with 13 bases left between them. CDR3 residues: CAISGGLADTDTQYF. The CDR3 DNA is TGTGCCATCAGTGGAGGGCTAGCCGACACAGATACGCAGTATTTT.

This clonotype has a handful of counts. The rearrangement links TRBV3-1 to TRBJ2-7, with 10 bases lining up with TRBD1. The CDR3 sequence is 15 residues long. Trimming took 2 bases from V and 3 from J; bases not matched to a gene: 4. Germline CDR1 is LGHDT and CDR2 is YNNKEL (reference sequence). The CDR3 DNA reads as TGTGCCAGCAGCCAATGGGGACAGGGGTTCTACGAGCAGTACTTC. It encodes CASSQWGQGFYEQYF.

With regard to this clonotype: It may be a read error: a sequence one base away is much more abundant. This sequence joins TRBV4-1 and TRBJ1-3, with D perhaps matching TRBD1 (5 bases). This CDR3 is 15 amino acids long. Germline assignment: CDR1 MGHRA and CDR2 YSYEKL. The CDR3 bases are TGCGCCAGCAGCCAAGACGGTCCCGGGGGAAACACCACATATTTT. It specifies CASSQDGPGGNTTYF.

The V and J genes are TRBV21-1 and TRBJ2-2; the table's D call of TRBD1 was not tested on the DNA. TRBV21-1 constitutes a pseudogene. This CDR3 is 18 amino acids long. CDR3 residues: CASSNPEGTETHTGELFF. Here the CDR3 DNA reads TGTGCCAGCAGCAACCCGGAGGGGACAGAAACCCACACCGGGGAGCTGTTTTTT.

The rearrangement joins TRBV10-1 to TRBJ2-3; 7 bases are shared with TRBD1. The CDR3 is 17 residues long. V gave up 2 bases and J gave up 2 bases; unmatched junction bases: 10. Germline CDR1 WNHNN, CDR2 SYGVQD (reference sequence). The chain's CDR3 is CASSEDLLGQTTDTQYF. CDR3 bases: TGCGCCAGCAGTGAGGACCTATTGGGACAGACCACAGATACGCAGTATTTT.

This clonotype was seen many times. This chain connects TRBV28 to TRBJ2-4; TRBD2 aligns across 7 bases. V trimming: 5 bases; J trimming: 0 bases; junction bases outside the gene matches: 10. This CDR3 is 17 amino acids long. Germline assignment: CDR1 MDHEN and CDR2 SYDVKM. CDR3 loop: CASSGFGGGRAKNIQYF. The CDR3 DNA reads as TGTGCCAGCAGTGGGTTTGGCGGGGGAAGAGCCAAAAACATTCAGTACTTC.

In this sample, this clonotype turned up a few times. As DNA, the CDR3 is TGCGCCAGCAGCATCGAGCCAGGGCTGAACACTGAAGCTTTCTTT. It encodes CASSIEPGLNTEAFF. The J gene is TRBJ1-1, the V gene TRBV5-1, with D possibly being TRBD1 (5 bases). The germline V and J ends were trimmed by 4 bases and 0 bases, with 13 bases remaining between them. Germline assignment: CDR1 SGHRS and CDR2 YFSETQ. The CDR3 totals 15 residues.

The table lists this clonotype with many counts. The gene calls are TRBV7-3 and TRBJ2-3; 10 bases match TRBD2. There are 18 residues in the CDR3. Trimming removed 0 bases from V and 0 bases from J; junction bases left unmatched: 6. CDR1 and CDR2 (germline): SGHTA, FQGTGA. The CDR3 bases are TGTGCCAGCAGCTTAACGGCGAGCGGGGGGGGAAGCACAGATACGCAGTATTTT. This gives the protein CASSLTASGGGSTDTQYF. The full variable domain, its missing parts supplied by reference TRBV7-3 and TRBJ2-3, is GAGVSQTPSNKVTEKGKYVELRCDPISGHTALYWYRQSLGQGPEFLIYFQGTGAADDSGLPNDRFFAVRPEGSVSTLKIQRTERGDSAVYLCASSLTASGGGSTDTQYFGPGTRLTVL.

The V and J genes are TRBV5-1 and TRBJ1-4; TRBD1 matches 7 bases. The germline gives CDR1 SGHRS, CDR2 YFSETQ. The CDR3 is 15 residues long. The ends lost 4 bases at V and 5 bases at J; junction bases unmatched: 8. The CDR3 reads CASSGGQVSNEKLFF. In DNA form, the CDR3 reads TGCGCCAGCAGCGGAGGACAGGTCAGCAATGAAAAACTGTTTTTT.

This clonotype appeared many times. The gene calls are TRBV5-8 and TRBJ2-5; either TRBD1 or TRBD2 may fit D (5 bases each). The V gene's germline CDR1 is SGHTS and CDR2 YDEGEE. V was pared by 1 base and J by 6 bases, with 13 bases between. The CDR3 covers 14 residues. The CDR3 spells CASSLRQGVKTQYF. CDR3 nucleotide sequence: TGTGCCAGCAGCTTGCGGCAGGGAGTCAAGACCCAGTACTTC.

The genes are TRBV28 and TRBJ2-7; no definite D call. Per the germline V gene, CDR1 is MDHEN and CDR2 is SYDVKM. The V end was cut by 4 bases, the J end by 7 bases, with 14 bases between. The CDR3 loop spans 13 amino acids. This CDR3 is CASSSFRHGEQYF. CDR3 sequence (DNA): TGTGCCAGCAGTTCCTTTCGACATGGGGAGCAGTACTTC.

With respect to this clonotype: One base away lies a much larger clone, so this may be a sequencing read error. The chain employs TRBV12-3 or TRBV12-4 and TRBJ2-4, with 7 nucleotides matching TRBD1. The CDR3 length is 14 residues. V trimming: 6 bases; J trimming: 5 bases; junction bases outside the gene matches: 7. The chain's CDR3 is CASSPTGTENIQYF. CDR3 nucleotides: TGTGCCAGCAGCCCGACAGGGACCGAAAACATTCAGTACTTC.

This sequence joins TRBV7-9 and TRBJ2-7; D gene uncertain. This CDR3 is 15 amino acids long. V was trimmed by 2 bases and J by 2 bases, leaving 13 bases between them. Germline V gene sequence: CDR1 SEHNR, CDR2 FQNEAQ (reference sequence). As DNA, the CDR3 is TGTGCCAGCAGCTTATGGCACAGATCGCCCTACGAGCAGTACTTC. Translating it yields CASSLWHRSPYEQYF.

This chain connects TRBV28 to TRBJ1-5, with a weak D call TRBD1 (5 bases). Germline CDR1 and CDR2: MDHEN and SYDVKM. The CDR3 runs to 16 residues. Trimming removed 5 bases at V and 2 bases at J, with 16 bases between. The CDR3 coding sequence is TGTGCCAGCAGTCCTTCAGGCTGGGGGGGCAATCAGCCCCAGCATTTT. Translating it yields CASSPSGWGGNQPQHF.

The chain joins TRBV12-3 or TRBV12-4 to TRBJ1-2, with D perhaps matching TRBD1 (5 bases). The CDR3 consists of 15 residues. V lost 6 bases to trimming and J lost 1 base, with 15 bases between them. The CDR3 here is CASSGRGLGNYGYTF. CDR3 in DNA: TGTGCCAGCAGCGGCCGGGGCCTGGGTAACTATGGCTACACCTTC.

CDR3 residues: CSARDRLLAGGRSRVEQFF. CDR3 in DNA: TGCAGTGCTAGAGATCGGTTACTAGCGGGGGGCCGATCACGTGTTGAGCAGTTCTTC. The chain employs TRBV20-1 and TRBJ2-1; TRBD2 agrees at 12 bases. The CDR3 is 19 amino acids. Trimming took 0 bases from V and 9 from J; bases not matched to a gene: 18. Germline V CDR1 and CDR2: DFQATT, SNEGSKA (reference sequence).

The genes are TRBV20-1 and TRBJ2-5, with TRBD1 matching over 8 bases. The end of the DNA fits TRBJ2-7 better, so the J call may be wrong. The CDR3 spans 16 residues. Germline CDR1 reads DFQATT; CDR2 reads SNEGSKA (reference sequence). CDR3 coding DNA: TGCAGTGCTAGAGATCCATTCCGGGACAGGAGCTACGAGCAGTACTTC. Translated: CSARDPFRDRSYEQYF.

A single count supports this clonotype. This chain joins TRBV6-6 and TRBJ2-1; TRBD2 agrees at 7 bases. V lost 5 bases and J lost 4; bases outside the gene matches: 17. This CDR3 spans 18 amino acids. CDR1 MNHNY and CDR2 SVGAGI come from the germline V gene (reference sequence). The CDR3 bases are TGTGCCAGCAGTCCCCAGGGAGGGGTCTCCGGGGGATACAATGAGCAGTTCTTC. It codes for CASSPQGGVSGGYNEQFF.

This clonotype was counted a few times. In nucleotides, the CDR3 is TGTGCCAGCAGCTTAGCGTCTGGGACAGGGCTCTACGAGCAGTACTTC. This gives the protein CASSLASGTGLYEQYF. The chain links TRBV7-2 to TRBJ2-7, with 9 bases identical to TRBD1. CDR1 is SGHTA and CDR2 is FQGNSA in the germline V gene. V lost 0 bases to trimming and J lost 3 bases; unmatched junction nucleotides: 6. The CDR3 is 16 amino acids. The full variable domain, completed using reference TRBV7-2 and TRBJ2-7, is GAGVSQSPSNKVTEKGKDVELRCDPISGHTALYWYRQSLGQGLEFLIYFQGNSAPDKSGLPSDRFSAERTGGSVSTLTIQRTQQEDSAVYLCASSLASGTGLYEQYFGPGTRLTVT.

The sample holds many counts of this clonotype. The V gene is TRBV7-8, the J gene TRBJ2-1; the D gene is possibly TRBD1 (5 bases). Germline lookup yields CDR1 SGHVS and CDR2 FQNEAQ. The CDR3 is 13 residues long. The V end lost 1 base, the J end lost 9 bases, and 10 bases lay between the germline ends. CDR3 nucleotides: TGTGCCAGCAGCTTAGTGGCAGGGCGTGAGCAGTTCTTC. Its protein is CASSLVAGREQFF.

There are a few counts of this clonotype. The chain combines TRBV6-6 with TRBJ1-1; D not certain. CDR3 size: 12 residues. The V gene's germline CDR1 is MNHNY and CDR2 SVGAGI (reference sequence). Trimming shortened V by 2 bases and J by 7 bases, and 8 bases separated the two germline ends. DNA of the CDR3: TGTGCCAGCAGTTACGAGGGCTTTGAAGCTTTCTTT. This codes for CASSYEGFEAFF.

This clonotype was detected only a few times. The chain combines TRBV5-1 with TRBJ2-5; D unclear. CDR3 length: 14 residues. Trimming stripped 0 bases from V and 1 base from J, with 7 bases between. Germline-derived CDR1 and CDR2 are SGHRS and YFSETQ. CDR3 in amino acids: CASSLGSPQETQYF. The CDR3, as DNA: TGCGCCAGCAGCTTGGGCTCCCCCCAAGAGACCCAGTACTTC.

This clonotype came up a few times. V is TRBV14 and J is TRBJ2-1; no clear D gene. V was trimmed by 1 base and J by 6 bases, leaving 7 bases between them. CDR3 length: 13 residues. Germline CDR1 reads SGHDN; CDR2 reads FVKESK. CDR3 sequence (DNA): TGTGCCAGCAGCCAAGGAGCGATCAATGAGCAGTTCTTC. Translation: CASSQGAINEQFF.

Of note for this clonotype: A single base separates this from a much larger clone, so it may be a read error. CDR3 DNA: TGTGCCAGCAGGGCCGGGACAGGGTACACTGAAGCTTTCTTT. This gives the protein CASRAGTGYTEAFF. The chain recombines TRBV12-3 or TRBV12-4 with TRBJ1-1; 9 positions match TRBD1. The CDR3 covers 14 residues. V lost 6 bases to trimming and J lost 3 bases; unmatched junction nucleotides: 5.

This clonotype was counted ten times or more. The CDR3 DNA follows: TGCAGCTTATCTCCCGGGACAGCCTCCTATGGCTACACCTTC. This codes for CSLSPGTASYGYTF. This rearrangement joins TRBV29-1 to TRBJ1-2, with TRBD1 identical over 7 bases. Germline CDR1 reads SQVTM; CDR2 reads ANQGSEA. The junction had 13 bases not matched to a gene; V was cut back by 8 bases and J by 4 bases. The CDR3 covers 14 residues.

This clonotype came up a few times. This sequence joins TRBV6-6 and TRBJ2-5, with TRBD1 identical over 7 bases. V trimming: 3 bases; J trimming: 11 bases; junction bases outside the gene matches: 21. This CDR3 region has 17 residues. CDR1 is MNHNY and CDR2 is SVGAGI in the germline V gene (reference sequence). The CDR3 DNA reads TGTGCCAGCAGTTATTCCAATTACGGGACAGCCACAACCGGGCAGTACTTC. Translated: CASSYSNYGTATTGQYF.

This clonotype was recorded a few times. J is TRBJ2-5 and V is TRBV7-8; the D gene is possibly TRBD1 (5 bases). The ends were cut back, 5 bases at V and 5 bases at J, with 15 bases in the middle. CDR3 length equals 14 residues. Looked up from germline, CDR1 is SGHVS and CDR2 is FQNEAQ. The CDR3 protein is CASSLSPKGETQYF. The CDR3 DNA reads as TGTGCCAGCAGCCTTAGCCCCAAGGGGGAGACCCAGTACTTC.

The chain is built from TRBV9 and TRBJ2-3; 11 bases map to TRBD2. The CDR3 loop spans 15 amino acids. V shed 10 bases and J 5 bases; nucleotides not matched to a gene: 12. Germline assignment: CDR1 SGDLS and CDR2 YYNGEE. The DNA for the CDR3 is TGTGCCGGCACCATAGCGGGGGGGTTGAAAGATACGCAGTATTTT. It yields the protein CAGTIAGGLKDTQYF.

In regard to this clonotype: An end of the junction does not agree with germline; a read error may underlie this. CDR3 in DNA: TGCGGTGCTAGAGATGCCCGGGGTGCGGGAGAAAAACTGTTTTTT. It encodes CGARDARGAGEKLFF. V is TRBV20-1 and J is TRBJ1-4; D remains unclear. Germline loops: CDR1 DFQATT, CDR2 SNEGSKA (reference sequence). The CDR3 runs 15 residues.

The chain is built from TRBV5-1 and TRBJ2-7, with 7 bases aligning to TRBD2. Germline loops: CDR1 SGHRS, CDR2 YFSETQ. V lost 4 bases and J lost 3; bases outside the gene matches: 13. The CDR3 runs 16 residues. The CDR3 region has the DNA TGCGCCAGCAGCACCCAAGGGTCGGGGGGAATCTACGAGCAGTACTTC. It translates to CASSTQGSGGIYEQYF.

This clonotype was observed at least ten times. This chain joins TRBV20-1 and TRBJ1-1, with 7 bases identical to TRBD1. Trimming cost V 3 bases and J 4 bases; bases outside gene matches: 8. CDR3 length: 14 amino acids. Germline V gives CDR1 DFQATT, CDR2 SNEGSKA (reference sequence). CDR3 in amino acids: CSARPQGQFTEAFF. The DNA of the CDR3 is TGCAGTGCTAGGCCCCAGGGACAGTTCACTGAAGCTTTCTTT.

Comment on this clonotype: This could be a read error, since a much larger clone is one nucleotide away. This chain uses TRBV20-1 with TRBJ2-1, with 7 bases aligning to TRBD2. This CDR3 comprises 12 residues. CDR1 and CDR2 (germline): DFQATT, SNEGSKA (reference sequence). The CDR3 region has the DNA TGCAGTGCGTTGGGGGACTACAATGAGCAGATCTTC. Its translation: CSALGDYNEQIF.